The sequence of this TCR beta chain was determined in a study of OX40 agonist ivuxolimab in advanced cancers. Broadly, across the study: The costimulatory receptor OX40 (CD134) was targeted by ivuxolimab, a fully human IgG2 agonistic monoclonal antibody. Intravenous ivuxolimab was administered to patients every 2 weeks at six dose levels: 0.01, 0.1, 0.3, 1.5, 3 and 10 mg/kg. Patients were allowed to have had prior anti-PD-1, anti-PD-L1 or anti-CTLA-4 therapy, and around 41% of the dose-escalation patients had previously received checkpoint inhibitors. Partial responses occurred in three dose-escalation patients: two with cutaneous melanoma and one with hepatocellular carcinoma. Among the approximately 54 dose-escalation patients, some 19 had hepatocellular carcinoma, roughly 15 melanoma, 9 renal cell carcinoma and 9 head and neck cancer. The paper describes the monotherapy dose-escalation part (N ≈ 51 patients) of the phase I trial of ivuxolimab. The purpose of peripheral TCRbeta sequencing was to test whether ivuxolimab changed TCR sequence diversity and led to clonal T-cell expansion. In the dose-escalation cohort, more than 75% of patients were male, and the mean age was about 55 years, with a range of about 23 to 85. Here is what the overall study found, with its caveats: At doses from 0.1 to 3.0 mg/kg, clonal expansion was seen in both CD4+ and CD8+ blood T cells between baseline and week 6. Low levels of normalized T-cell clonal expansion were also seen in some patients who did not respond. Partial responders in the 0.1-3.0 mg/kg groups had among the lowest normalized peripheral clonal expansion, especially among CD8+ T cells. After ivuxolimab, CD8+ T cells had more expanded clones than CD4+ T cells on average. Antigen specificity was not determined for the clonally expanded peripheral T cells.

Trimming at the junction amounts to 5 bases on V and 5 bases on J, and the germline ends lie 15 bases apart. The CDR3 numbers 14 residues from cysteine through phenylalanine. The DNA shown is the 42-base CDR3, in frame from base 1. Reading the germline V gene (reference sequence) gives CDR1 SEHNR and CDR2 FQNEAQ. This clone appeared a few times. This receptor's antigen is unknown. No base quality values were provided; no much bigger clone lies one nucleotide off. The trial excluded patients who had a history of autoimmune disease or who were on systemic immunosuppression. Peripheral blood for TCR sequencing was collected from all dose cohorts at baseline, on cycle 4 day 1, and on cycle 7 day 1. The samples were drawn from a first-in-human, open-label, multicenter phase I dose-escalation trial of ivuxolimab. Adults with locally advanced or metastatic melanoma, renal cell, hepatocellular, or head and neck squamous cell carcinoma were enrolled in the trial. CD4+ and CD8+ T cells were sorted separately from peripheral blood before TCR sequencing.

For sequencing of the TCRbeta CDR3 region, genomic DNA was extracted from the sorted cells. The immunoSEQ Assay was used for sequencing of TCRbeta CDR3 regions. TCRdb obtained this table from immuneACCESS and retained in-frame rearrangements with V and J assigned. These tables miss some clones; where compared with another copy, unresolved V genes account for less than half of the shortfall, and the remainder is unexplained. Here the sample has around 140,000 clones; 85% to 95% occur a single time. Of the sample, more than 0.9% is held by the ten largest clones. The sequence joins TRBV7-9 to TRBJ1-1, with TRBD1 as a weak D call on 5 bases. Source: CD4+ or CD8+ T cells sorted from blood, taken in a trial of the OX40 agonist ivuxolimab. The TCR originated in an adult with an advanced solid tumor such as melanoma, head and neck, liver or kidney cancer. The CDR3 region has the sequence CASSPQGSLTEAFF. The DNA sequence reads TGTGCCAGCAGCCCCCAGGGCAGTTTAACTGAAGCTTTCTTT.